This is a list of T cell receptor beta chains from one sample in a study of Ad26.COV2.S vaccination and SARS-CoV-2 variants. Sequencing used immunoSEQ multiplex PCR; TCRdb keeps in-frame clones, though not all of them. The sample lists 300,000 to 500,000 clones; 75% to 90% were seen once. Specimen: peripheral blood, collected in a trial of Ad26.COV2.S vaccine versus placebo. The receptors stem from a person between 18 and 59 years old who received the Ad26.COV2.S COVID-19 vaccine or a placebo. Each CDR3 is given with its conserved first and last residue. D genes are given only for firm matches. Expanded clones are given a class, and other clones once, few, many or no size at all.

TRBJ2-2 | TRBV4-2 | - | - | TGTGCCAGCAGCCAAGTGGTGAGCAGAGAGCTGTTTTTT | CASSQVVSRELFF
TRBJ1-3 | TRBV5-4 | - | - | TGTGCCAGCAGCCCAGACAGGTTCTCTGGAAACACCATATATTTT | CASSPDRFSGNTIYF
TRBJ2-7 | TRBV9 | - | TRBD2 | TGTGCCAGCAGCGCTAGCGGGGGTGTTTACGAGCAGTACTTC | CASSASGGVYEQYF
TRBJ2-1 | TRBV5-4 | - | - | TGTGCCAGCAGCCGAGTTATTATGGGTGAGCAGTTCTTC | CASSRVIMGEQFF
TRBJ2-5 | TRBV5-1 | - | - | TGCGCCAGCAGTAGGGACCAAGAGACCCAGTACTTC | CASSRDQETQYF
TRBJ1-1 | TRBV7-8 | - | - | TGTGCCAGCAGCTTCGGGACTGAAGCTTTCTTT | CASSFGTEAFF
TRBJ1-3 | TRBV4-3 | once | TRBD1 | TGCGCCAGCAGCCGGACAGGGAATCCGTCGCTCTCTGGAAACACCATATATTTT | CASSRTGNPSLSGNTIYF
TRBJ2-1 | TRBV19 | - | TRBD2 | TGTGCCAGTAGTAAGTCGGGGGGGTCCCAGAATGAGCAGTTCTTC | CASSKSGGSQNEQFF
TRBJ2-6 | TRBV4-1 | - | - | TGCGCCAGCAGCCAAGTGGGTCCTGGGGCCAACGTCCTGACTTTC | CASSQVGPGANVLTF
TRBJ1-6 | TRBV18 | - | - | TGTGCCAGCGGCAGGGAAGGATCACCCCTCCACTTT | CASGREGSPLHF
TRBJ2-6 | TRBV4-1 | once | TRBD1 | TGCGCCAGCAGCCCCCACAGGGGGCGGACTGGGGCCAACGTCCTGACTTTC | CASSPHRGRTGANVLTF
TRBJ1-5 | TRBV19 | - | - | TGTGCCAGTAGTAAGACGGGGGGGCCGAATCAGCCCCAGCATTTT | CASSKTGGPNQPQHF
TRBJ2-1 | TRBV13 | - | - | TGTGCCAGCAGCTTAAGGACTTGGCCGAGCTCCTACAATGAGCAGTTCTTC | CASSLRTWPSSYNEQFF
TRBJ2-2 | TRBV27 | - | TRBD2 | TGTGCCACCGCAACCGGGACTAGCGGGGGGTTCAACACCGGGGAGCTGTTTTTT | CATATGTSGGFNTGELFF
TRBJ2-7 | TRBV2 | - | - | TGTGCCAGCAGTTATCTACAGGGTTCCTACGAGCAGTACTTC | CASSYLQGSYEQYF
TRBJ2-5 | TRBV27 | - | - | TGTGCCAGCATGGGGGTAGGGACCCAGTACTTC | CASMGVGTQYF
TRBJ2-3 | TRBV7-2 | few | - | TGTGCCAGCAGCTTAAACCCATCCCTGGGGACGCAGTATTTT | CASSLNPSLGTQYF
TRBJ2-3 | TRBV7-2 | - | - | TGTGCCAGCAGCCCCAAAGATACGCAGTATTTT | CASSPKDTQYF
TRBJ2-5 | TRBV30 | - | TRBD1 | TGTGCCTGGTTACTACTAACAGGGGACCAAGAGACCCAGTACTTC | CAWLLLTGDQETQYF
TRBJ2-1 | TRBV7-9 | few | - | TGTGCCTCCCAGCCCTACTTTCAAAATGAGCAGTTCTTC | CASQPYFQNEQFF
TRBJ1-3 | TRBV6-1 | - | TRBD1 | TGTGCCAGCAGTGAGACGACAGGGTTCACAGGAAACACCATATATTTT | CASSETTGFTGNTIYF
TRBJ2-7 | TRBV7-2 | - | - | TGTGCCAGCAGCCCCCGGGGACGGCTAGTTCACGAGCAGTACTTC | CASSPRGRLVHEQYF
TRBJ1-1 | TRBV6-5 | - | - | TGTGCCAGCAGTTACACGAGGATGGGATACACTGAAGCTTTCTTT | CASSYTRMGYTEAFF
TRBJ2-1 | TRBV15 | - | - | TGTGCCACCAGCAGAGATATGCGGGCCTCCTACAATGAGCAGTTCTTC | CATSRDMRASYNEQFF
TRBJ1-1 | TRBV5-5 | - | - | TGTGCCAGCAGCTTTTGGAGAGAAGCTTTCTTT | CASSFWREAFF